The next 12 T cell receptor beta chains were all read from a single sample in a study of T cell responses to AZD1222 COVID-19 vaccine. Using immunoSEQ multiplex PCR, the repertoire was profiled, and TCRdb retains in-frame clones only, with some absent. The sample has more than 100,000 clones, roughly 87% seen once. Sequencing was performed on peripheral blood, taken on day 0 of AZD1222 vaccination. These receptors originate from an adult in good health.

The genes are TRBV30 and TRBJ1-2; D remains ambiguous. The CDR3 covers 12 residues. Germline CDR1 GTSNPN, CDR2 SVGIG (reference sequence). The V end lost 1 base, the J end lost 4 bases, and 7 bases lay between the germline ends. CDR3 in DNA: TGTGCCTGGAGTGAAGGCAGCTATGGCTACACCTTC. This codes for CAWSEGSYGYTF.

The chain is built from TRBV3-1 (or the pseudogene TRBV3-2) and TRBJ1-2, with 8 bases fitting TRBD1. V was pared by 3 bases and J by 8 bases, with 5 bases of the junction left unmatched. CDR1 and CDR2 from the germline V gene are LGHDT and YNNKEL (reference sequence). The CDR3 runs 13 residues. The CDR3 sequence is CASSQGQVGGYTF. DNA of the CDR3: TGTGCCAGCAGCCAGGGACAGGTGGGAGGCTACACCTTC.

The chain joins TRBV18 to TRBJ2-3, with 9 bases fitting TRBD2. CDR1 and CDR2 from the germline V gene are KGHSH and LQKENI. The CDR3 spans 17 residues. With V trimmed by 2 bases and J by 4 bases, 10 bases remained unmatched. CDR3 in amino acids: CASSPTRASGVADTQYF. The CDR3 DNA is TGTGCCAGCTCACCAACTCGGGCTAGCGGGGTGGCAGATACGCAGTATTTT.

V gene TRBV27 combines with J gene TRBJ2-5; 10 positions agree with TRBD1. After removal of 4 bases from V and 5 bases from J, the junction contained 7 bases not matched to a gene. Germline V gene data show CDR1 as MNHEY and CDR2 as SMNVEV (reference sequence). This CDR3 contains 15 residues. The CDR3 DNA sequence: TGTGCCAGCAGTTCCCCGGGACAGGGGAGGGAGACCCAGTACTTC. This gives the protein CASSSPGQGRETQYF.

The CDR3 DNA sequence: TGTGCCATCAGTAGTACAGGGAACACTGAAGCTTTCTTT. This sequence encodes CAISSTGNTEAFF. V usage is TRBV10-3 and J usage is TRBJ1-1; TRBD1 might be the D (5 bases). V lost 5 bases and J lost 1, with 8 bases in between. The CDR3 extends over 13 amino acids. CDR1 and CDR2 (germline): ENHRY, SYGVKD.

The rearrangement joins TRBV13 to TRBJ1-2; D ambiguous. The V gene's germline CDR1 is PRHDT and CDR2 FYEKMQ (reference sequence). CDR3 length: 13 residues. V shed 0 bases and J shed 2 bases, with 4 bases lying between them. The CDR3 reads CASSLGGNYGYTF. The CDR3 coding sequence is TGTGCCAGCAGCTTAGGAGGGAACTATGGCTACACCTTC. Based on the CDR3 plus reference TRBV13 and TRBJ1-2, the full variable domain is AAGVIQSPRHLIKEKRETATLKCYPIPRHDTVYWYQQGPGQDPQFLISFYEKMQSDKGSIPDRFSAQQFSDYHSELNMSSLELGDSALYFCASSLGGNYGYTFGSGTRLTVV.

CDR3 residues: CASSPYRPENTGELFF. The CDR3, as DNA: TGTGCCAGCAGTCCTTACCGACCCGAAAACACCGGGGAGCTGTTTTTT. The J gene is TRBJ2-2, the V gene TRBV27; the D is unclear. The CDR3 consists of 16 residues. With 5 bases removed from V and 2 bases from J, the gap between germline ends came to 15 bases. Looked up from germline, CDR1 is MNHEY and CDR2 is SMNVEV (reference sequence).

The chain's CDR3 is CASSLGQAYNEQFF. CDR3 coding DNA: TGTGCCAGCAGCTTGGGACAGGCCTACAATGAGCAGTTCTTC. The V and J genes are TRBV5-4 and TRBJ2-1; a weak D match, TRBD1 (6 bases). Germline CDR1 SGHNT, CDR2 YYREEE (reference sequence). The CDR3 has 14 amino acids. V lost 0 bases and J lost 2, with 6 bases in between.

V usage is TRBV27 and J usage is TRBJ1-1; 7 bases agree with TRBD1. CDR1 is MNHEY and CDR2 is SMNVEV in the germline V gene (reference sequence). This CDR3 has 14 amino acids. V shed 3 bases and J 5 bases; nucleotides not matched to a gene: 6. The CDR3 loop reads CASSLTGSRTEAFF. CDR3 coding DNA: TGTGCCAGCAGTTTGACAGGGAGTCGGACTGAAGCTTTCTTT.

The V gene is TRBV30, the J gene TRBJ2-7, with 11 bases matching TRBD1. V gave up 5 bases and J gave up 2 bases; unmatched junction bases: 5. CDR1 is GTSNPN and CDR2 is SVGIG in the germline V gene (reference sequence). CDR3 length: 14 residues. The chain's CDR3 is CAWRRGQGAYEQYF. Here the CDR3 DNA reads TGTGCCTGGCGCCGGGGACAGGGGGCCTACGAGCAGTACTTC.

The CDR3 sequence: CASSLDTVNNEKLFF. Here the CDR3 DNA reads TGTGCCAGCAGCTTAGACACAGTCAACAATGAAAAACTGTTTTTT. The chain has TRBV11-2 and TRBJ1-4; D is unresolved. From germline, CDR1 is SGHAT and CDR2 FQNNGV. CDR3 length: 15 residues. Trimming stripped 0 bases from V and 5 bases from J, with 10 bases between. Together with reference TRBV11-2 and TRBJ1-4, the CDR3 gives the full variable domain: EAGVAQSPRYKIIEKRQSVAFWCNPISGHATLYWYQQILGQGPKLLIQFQNNGVVDDSQLPKDRFSAERLKGVDSTLKIQPAKLEDSAVYLCASSLDTVNNEKLFFGSGTQLSVL.

V usage is TRBV12-2 and J usage is TRBJ2-7; the tabulated D call, TRBD1, remains unverified against the DNA. TRBV12-2 counts as a pseudogene. This CDR3 comprises 12 residues. The DNA for the CDR3 is TGTGCAAGTCGCCCAGGACAGAACGAGCAGTACTTC. This sequence encodes CASRPGQNEQYF.